This TCR beta chain appears in the sequencing data of a study of blood T cell repertoires in COVID-19. About the study: Samples came from the United States, Italy and Spain, spanning acute and convalescent COVID-19. From T cells, B-cell-depleted T cells, or PBMCs came the material, which was cDNA or gDNA.

The germline gives CDR1 SGHAT, CDR2 FQNNGV. Between the trimmed V and J ends, which lost 3 bases and 0 bases, there was a span of 17 bases. The CDR3 spans 18 residues. Per the study methods: Reference gene primer amplification gave nucleated cell count estimates. Here immunoSEQ multiplex PCR was the method, and the copy in TCRdb shows in-frame clones only, minus some. D and trimming were read from the DNA, whereas the V and J calls and clone size are those reported in that table. The sample lists around 140,000 clones; approximately 79% were seen once. Participant-given clinical history determined each cohort assignment.

The chain joins TRBV11-2 to TRBJ1-4; D is uncertain. Sequences were obtained from PBMCs or T cells enriched from blood (not recorded which). The receptor comes from a middle-aged man with acute COVID-19. The CDR3, as DNA: TGTGCCAGCAGCTTGAGCCCCTCCTTGGGCCCAACTAATGAAAAACTGTTTTTT. Protein: CASSLSPSLGPTNEKLFF.